The rows below give T cell receptor beta chains drawn from one sample of a study of blood T cells in healthy people across ages. A single record per CDR3 protein comes from TCRdb applying MiXCR to the 5' RACE reads. Altogether 600,000 to 850,000 distinct CDR3 sequences are present, around 46% being singletons, with the ten largest covering about 20%. The sample consisted of blood. These receptors all stem from a woman in her sixties in good health. The CDR3 runs from the conserved cysteine through the conserved F or W. A D gene is named only where the DNA matches it firmly. Clone size, where shown, is once, few, many, or a class for clones that have expanded.

v_gene,abundance,d_gene,j_gene,CDR3aa,CDR3nt
TRBV6-1,.,.,TRBJ1-4,CASSEFRDPNEKLFF,TGTGCCAGCAGTGAATTCAGGGATCCTAATGAAAAACTGTTTTTT
TRBV7-2,.,.,TRBJ2-1,CASSLVVLGNNEQFF,TGTGCCAGCAGCTTAGTAGTCCTAGGGAACAATGAGCAGTTCTTC
TRBV9,many,.,TRBJ1-1,CASSSTANTEAFF,TGTGCCAGCAGCTCTACAGCGAACACTGAAGCTTTCTTT
TRBV20-1,.,TRBD2,TRBJ2-7,CSARALLAGVAYGQYF,TGCAGTGCTAGAGCCTTACTAGCGGGGGTCGCCTACGGGCAGTACTTC
TRBV5-4,.,.,TRBJ1-1,CASSSGPSPNEAFF,TGTGCCAGCAGCTCGGGGCCCTCACCCAATGAAGCTTTCTTT
TRBV9,.,TRBD2,TRBJ2-1,CASSGTSISNEQFF,TGTGCCAGTTCCGGGACTAGCATAAGCAATGAGCAGTTCTTC
TRBV4-1,.,.,TRBJ2-5,CASSQDWGTGETQYF,TGCGCCAGCAGCCAAGATTGGGGGACCGGGGAGACCCAGTACTTC
TRBV25-1,.,TRBD1,TRBJ2-7,CASSVPNQGDSSYEQYF,TGTGCCAGCAGTGTCCCGAACCAGGGGGACAGCTCCTACGAGCAGTACTTC
TRBV20-1,.,.,TRBJ2-7,CSARSGWAGPYEQYF,TGCAGTGCTAGGTCCGGTTGGGCAGGTCCCTACGAGCAGTACTTC
TRBV6-5,few,TRBD1,TRBJ2-1,CASSPRDRPSNEQFF,TGTGCCAGCAGTCCCAGGGACAGGCCCTCCAATGAGCAGTTCTTC